The rows below give T cell receptor beta chains drawn from one sample of a study of cytomegalovirus exposure and HLA in healthy donors. The assay was immunoSEQ multiplex PCR, and TCRdb's table has in-frame clones only and misses some. The sample has over 150,000 clones, about four fifths seen once; the top ten hold 2.5% to 3%. Sample: PBMCs. The receptors stem from a woman between 18 and 30 years old in good health and CMV-seropositive. Each CDR3 is given with its conserved first and last residue. Fields, in order: J gene, clone size, V gene, D gene, CDR3 DNA, CDR3 protein. D genes are given only for firm matches. Size values are once, few and many counts, or a class for expanded clones, and some rows have none.

TRBJ1-1	NA	TRBV5-1	NA	TGCGCCAGCAGCTTGGGGCAGGGGAGGAACACTGAAGCTTTCTTT	CASSLGQGRNTEAFF
TRBJ1-2	NA	TRBV6-1	TRBD1	TGTGCCAGCAGTGAAGTTTGGCAGGGGGCTCCCTATGGCTACACCTTC	CASSEVWQGAPYGYTF
TRBJ1-2	once	TRBV25-1	NA	TGTGCCAGCAGTGAATCCGGCAGGGGTAATGGCTACACCTTC	CASSESGRGNGYTF
TRBJ2-5	NA	TRBV2	TRBD1	TGTGCCAGAAAGGTCCCGGGACAGCAAAAAGAGACCCAGTACTTC	CARKVPGQQKETQYF
TRBJ1-5	NA	TRBV4-1	NA	TGCGCCAGCAGCGACTACAGCAATCAGCCCCAGCATTTT	CASSDYSNQPQHF
TRBJ2-3	NA	TRBV7-9	TRBD2	TGTGCCAGCAGCTCTGTTGTTCTAGCGGGGGCCTCCACAGATACGCAGTATTTT	CASSSVVLAGASTDTQYF
TRBJ1-1	NA	TRBV7-9	TRBD1	TGTGCCAGCAGCTTAGGGACAGGGGGCATAATCATCGGTACTGAAGCTTTCTTT	CASSLGTGGIIIGTEAFF
TRBJ2-1	NA	TRBV29-1	NA	TGCAGCGTTCGAGACAATGAGCAGTTCTTC	CSVRDNEQFF
TRBJ1-1	NA	TRBV4-2	NA	TGTGCCAGCAGCCAAGAGCGGGGGCACACTGAAGCTTTCTTT	CASSQERGHTEAFF
TRBJ2-7	NA	TRBV5-4	NA	TGTGCCAGCAGCTTGAAGGTGGACAGTGTCCTATTGGGGGAGCAGTACTTC	CASSLKVDSVLLGEQYF
TRBJ1-1	NA	TRBV5-4	NA	TGTGCCAGCAGCTTTCCAGGGGTTGGTACGAACACTGAAGCTTTCTTT	CASSFPGVGTNTEAFF
TRBJ2-7	NA	TRBV7-9	NA	TGTGCCAGCAGCTTACCCCCGACAGGTAGGAGCTCCTACGAGCAGTACTTC	CASSLPPTGRSSYEQYF
TRBJ1-1	NA	TRBV29-1	NA	TGCAGCGTTCAGCTGGGGGGGAACACTGAAGCTTTCTTT	CSVQLGGNTEAFF
TRBJ1-1	NA	TRBV4-1	NA	TGCGCCAGCAGCCAAGATCCCGGGAACATGAACACTGAAGCTTTCTTT	CASSQDPGNMNTEAFF
TRBJ2-1	few	TRBV4-2	NA	TGTGCCAGCAGCTCTACGGGCAATGAGCAGTTCTTC	CASSSTGNEQFF
TRBJ1-5	NA	TRBV19	TRBD1	TGTGCCACTCGGACCAGCATCCGGGACAGGGGGCGAAGGAGCAATCAGCCCCAGCATTTT	CATRTSIRDRGRRSNQPQHF
TRBJ2-2	NA	TRBV11-3	TRBD1	TGTGCCAGCAGCTTTGGGACCGGGACAGGGGGAACCGGGGAGCTGTTTTTT	CASSFGTGTGGTGELFF
TRBJ1-1	NA	TRBV5-4	TRBD1	TGTGCCAGCAGCCCACGCACCGGACAGGGAGGCACTGAAGCTTTCTTT	CASSPRTGQGGTEAFF
TRBJ1-2	NA	TRBV6-1	TRBD1	TGTGCCAGCAGTGAATTTTCAGGGACAGGCTATGGCTACACCTTC	CASSEFSGTGYGYTF
TRBJ2-2	NA	TRBV6-5	NA	TGTGCCAGCAGTTACGATCCGGGGACGAACACCGGGGAGCTGTTTTTT	CASSYDPGTNTGELFF
TRBJ1-2	NA	TRBV7-2	NA	TGTGCCAGCAGCTCATTGCAGGGGATAGAGGGCTACACCTTC	CASSSLQGIEGYTF
TRBJ1-3	NA	TRBV11-2	TRBD1	TGTGCCAGCAGCGGAGGGGGCTTTGGGCTCTCTGGAAACACCATATATTTT	CASSGGGFGLSGNTIYF
TRBJ1-1	NA	TRBV6-1	NA	TGTGCCAGCAGAACCCAGGGTATAGGGACTGAAGCTTTCTTT	CASRTQGIGTEAFF
TRBJ2-7	NA	TRBV7-9	TRBD1	TGTGCCAGCAGCCAGACAGGGGTCCACGAGCAGTACTTC	CASSQTGVHEQYF
TRBJ1-2	NA	TRBV5-1	TRBD1	TGCGCCAGCACCCCAGACAGGGACTATGGCTACACCTTC	CASTPDRDYGYTF
TRBJ1-5	NA	TRBV5-1	TRBD1	TGCGCCAGCAGCTCCGCCGACAGGGGTTTCGATCAGCCCCAGCATTTT	CASSSADRGFDQPQHF
TRBJ2-3	NA	TRBV2	NA	TGTGCCAGCAGTGATAGGAGACAGAGCACAGATACGCAGTATTTT	CASSDRRQSTDTQYF
TRBJ1-1	NA	TRBV7-6	TRBD1	TGTGCCAGCAGCTTATTGAGGACAGGGGTCTTGAACACTGAAGCTTTCTTT	CASSLLRTGVLNTEAFF
TRBJ1-3	NA	TRBV4-3	NA	TGCGCCAGCAGCCAAGAACAGGTGCACTCTGGAAACACCATATATTTT	CASSQEQVHSGNTIYF